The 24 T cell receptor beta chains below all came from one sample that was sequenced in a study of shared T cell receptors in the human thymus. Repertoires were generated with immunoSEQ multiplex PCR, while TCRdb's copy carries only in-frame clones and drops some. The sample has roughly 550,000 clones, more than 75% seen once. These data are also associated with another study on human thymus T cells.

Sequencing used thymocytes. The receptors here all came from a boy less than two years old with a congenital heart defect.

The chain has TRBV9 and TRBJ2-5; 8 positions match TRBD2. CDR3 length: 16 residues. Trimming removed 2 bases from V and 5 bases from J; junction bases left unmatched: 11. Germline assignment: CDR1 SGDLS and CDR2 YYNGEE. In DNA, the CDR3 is TGTGCCAGCAGCGTTTTCCCGGGAGGGCCCCGGGAGACCCAGTACTTC. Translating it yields CASSVFPGGPRETQYF.

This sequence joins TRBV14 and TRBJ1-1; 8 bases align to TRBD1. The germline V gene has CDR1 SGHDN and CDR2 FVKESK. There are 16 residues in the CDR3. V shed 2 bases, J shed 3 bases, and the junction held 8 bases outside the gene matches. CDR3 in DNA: TGTGCCAGCAGCCAACAACCAGGGGGCGCGTACACTGAAGCTTTCTTT. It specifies CASSQQPGGAYTEAFF.

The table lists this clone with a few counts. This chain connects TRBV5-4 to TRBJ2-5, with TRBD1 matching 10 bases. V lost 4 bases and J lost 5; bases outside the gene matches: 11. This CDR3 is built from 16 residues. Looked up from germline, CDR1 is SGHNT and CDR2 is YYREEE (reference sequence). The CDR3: CASSQPGQGRGETQYF. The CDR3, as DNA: TGTGCCAGCAGCCAACCGGGACAGGGGAGAGGCGAGACCCAGTACTTC.

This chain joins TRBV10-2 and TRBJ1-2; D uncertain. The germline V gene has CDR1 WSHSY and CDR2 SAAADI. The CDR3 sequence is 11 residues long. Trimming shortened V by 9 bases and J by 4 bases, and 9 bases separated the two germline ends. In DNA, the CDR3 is TGCGCCAGTGCGGGCCGCTATGGCTACACCTTC. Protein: CASAGRYGYTF.

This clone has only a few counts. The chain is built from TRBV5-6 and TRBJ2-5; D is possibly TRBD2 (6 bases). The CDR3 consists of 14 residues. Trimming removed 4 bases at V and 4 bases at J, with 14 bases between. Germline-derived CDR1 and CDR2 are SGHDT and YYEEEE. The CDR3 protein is CASSRRTMRETQYF. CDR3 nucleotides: TGTGCCAGCAGCCGAAGGACTATGCGAGAGACCCAGTACTTC. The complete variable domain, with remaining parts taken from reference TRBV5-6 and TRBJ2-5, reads DAGVTQSPTHLIKTRGQQVTLRCSPKSGHDTVSWYQQALGQGPQFIFQYYEEEERQRGNFPDRFSGHQFPNYSSELNVNALLLGDSALYLCASSRRTMRETQYFGPGTRLLVL.

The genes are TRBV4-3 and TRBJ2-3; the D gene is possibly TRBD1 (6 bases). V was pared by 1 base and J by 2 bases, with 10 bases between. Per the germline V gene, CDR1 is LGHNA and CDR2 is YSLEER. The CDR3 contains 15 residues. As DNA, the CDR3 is TGCGCCAGCAGCCAAGTCCAGGGGTACACAGATACGCAGTATTTT. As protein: CASSQVQGYTDTQYF.

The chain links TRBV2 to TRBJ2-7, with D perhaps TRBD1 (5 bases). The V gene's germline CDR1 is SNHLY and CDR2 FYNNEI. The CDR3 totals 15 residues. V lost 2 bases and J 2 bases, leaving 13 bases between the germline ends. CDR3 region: CASSERWTPPYEQYF. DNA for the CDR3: TGTGCCAGCAGTGAAAGGTGGACACCCCCCTACGAGCAGTACTTC.

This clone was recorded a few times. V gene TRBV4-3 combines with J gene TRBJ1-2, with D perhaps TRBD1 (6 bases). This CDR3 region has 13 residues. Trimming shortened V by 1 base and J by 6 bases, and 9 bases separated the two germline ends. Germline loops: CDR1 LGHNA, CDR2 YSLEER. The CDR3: CASSQAYRDGYTF. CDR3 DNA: TGCGCCAGCAGCCAAGCTTACAGGGATGGCTACACCTTC.

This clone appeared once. This CDR3 reads CASSQDLPGGSYEQYF. CDR3 nucleotides: TGCGCCAGCAGCCAAGATCTCCCAGGGGGTTCCTACGAGCAGTACTTC. The rearrangement uses TRBV4-1 and TRBJ2-7; the match to TRBD1 covers 7 bases. CDR3 length: 16 residues. CDR1 and CDR2 from the germline V gene are MGHRA and YSYEKL. V lost 0 bases, J lost 1 base, and 6 bases stayed unmatched.

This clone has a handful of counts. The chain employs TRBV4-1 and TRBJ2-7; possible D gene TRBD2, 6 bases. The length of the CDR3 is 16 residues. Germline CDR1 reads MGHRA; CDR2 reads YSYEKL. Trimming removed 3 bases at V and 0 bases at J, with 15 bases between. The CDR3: CASSQAWRESSYEQYF. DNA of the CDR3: TGCGCCAGCAGCCAGGCCTGGCGGGAAAGCTCCTACGAGCAGTACTTC.

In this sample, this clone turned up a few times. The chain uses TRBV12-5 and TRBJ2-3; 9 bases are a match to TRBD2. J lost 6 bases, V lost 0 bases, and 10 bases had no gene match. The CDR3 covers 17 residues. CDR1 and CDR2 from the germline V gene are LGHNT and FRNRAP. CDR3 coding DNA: TGTGCTAGTGGTTTGGTACTTGGCGGGAGGGTCCCGGATACGCAGTATTTT. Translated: CASGLVLGGRVPDTQYF.

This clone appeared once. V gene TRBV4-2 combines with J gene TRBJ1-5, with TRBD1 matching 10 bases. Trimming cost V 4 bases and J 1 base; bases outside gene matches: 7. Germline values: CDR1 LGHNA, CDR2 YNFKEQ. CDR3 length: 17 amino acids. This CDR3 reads CASSLGRDRGSNQPQHF. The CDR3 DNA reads TGTGCCAGCAGCCTGGGGCGGGACAGGGGCAGCAATCAGCCCCAGCATTTT.

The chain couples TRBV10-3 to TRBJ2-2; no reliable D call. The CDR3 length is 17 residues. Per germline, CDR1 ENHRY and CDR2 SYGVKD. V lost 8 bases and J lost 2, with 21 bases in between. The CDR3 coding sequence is TGTGCCATCCCGAGACTGTCCGGTCGCAGAAACACCGGGGAGCTGTTTTTT. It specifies CAIPRLSGRRNTGELFF.

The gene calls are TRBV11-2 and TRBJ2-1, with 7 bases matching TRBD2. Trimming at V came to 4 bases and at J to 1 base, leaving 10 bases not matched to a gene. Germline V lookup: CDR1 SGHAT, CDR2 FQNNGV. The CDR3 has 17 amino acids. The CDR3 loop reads CASSYPPLAVSYNEQFF. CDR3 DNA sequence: TGTGCCAGCAGCTACCCCCCCCTAGCGGTATCCTACAATGAGCAGTTCTTC.

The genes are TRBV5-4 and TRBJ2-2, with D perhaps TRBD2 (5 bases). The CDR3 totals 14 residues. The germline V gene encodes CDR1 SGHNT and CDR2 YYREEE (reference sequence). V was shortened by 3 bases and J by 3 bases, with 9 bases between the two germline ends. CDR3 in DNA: TGTGCCAGCAGCTCCGGGATGGACACCGGGGAGCTGTTTTTT. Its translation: CASSSGMDTGELFF. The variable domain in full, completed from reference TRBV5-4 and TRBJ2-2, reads ETGVTQSPTHLIKTRGQQVTLRCSSQSGHNTVSWYQQALGQGPQFIFQYYREEENGRGNFPPRFSGLQFPNYSSELNVNALELDDSALYLCASSSGMDTGELFFGEGSRLTVL.

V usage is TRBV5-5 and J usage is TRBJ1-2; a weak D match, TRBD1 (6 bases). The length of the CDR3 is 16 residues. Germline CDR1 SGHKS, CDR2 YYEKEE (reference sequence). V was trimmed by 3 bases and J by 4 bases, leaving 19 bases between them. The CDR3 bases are TGTGCCAGCAGCTGGGGGCTGAACCCCTTCCCCTATGGCTACACCTTC. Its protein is CASSWGLNPFPYGYTF.

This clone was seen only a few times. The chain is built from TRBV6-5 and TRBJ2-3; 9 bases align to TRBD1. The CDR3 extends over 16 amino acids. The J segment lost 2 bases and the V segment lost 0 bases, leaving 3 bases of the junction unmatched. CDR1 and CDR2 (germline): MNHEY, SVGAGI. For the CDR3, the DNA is TGTGCCAGCAGTTACTCGCGGGACAGGGCCACAGATACGCAGTATTTT. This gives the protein CASSYSRDRATDTQYF.

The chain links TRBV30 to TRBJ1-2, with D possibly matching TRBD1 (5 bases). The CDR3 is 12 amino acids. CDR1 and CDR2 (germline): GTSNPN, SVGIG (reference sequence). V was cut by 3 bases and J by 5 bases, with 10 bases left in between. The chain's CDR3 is CAWRGEGYGYTF. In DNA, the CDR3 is TGTGCCTGGAGAGGGGAAGGATATGGCTACACCTTC.

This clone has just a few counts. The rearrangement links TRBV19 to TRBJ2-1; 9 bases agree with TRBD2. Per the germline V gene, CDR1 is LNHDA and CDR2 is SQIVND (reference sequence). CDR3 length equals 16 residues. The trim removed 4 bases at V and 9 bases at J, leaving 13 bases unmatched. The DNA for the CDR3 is TGTGCCAGTAGTAAGGCGGGAGGGCCTGGTTATCCTGAGCAGTTCTTC. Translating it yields CASSKAGGPGYPEQFF.

The CDR3 reads CASSPHGVSRYEQYF. Here the CDR3 DNA reads TGTGCCAGCAGCCCCCACGGAGTATCCCGCTACGAGCAGTACTTC. The chain combines TRBV11-2 with TRBJ2-7; D is unresolved. Germline CDR1 and CDR2: SGHAT and FQNNGV. The V end lost 5 bases, the J end lost 3 bases, and 17 bases lay between the germline ends. The CDR3 totals 15 residues.

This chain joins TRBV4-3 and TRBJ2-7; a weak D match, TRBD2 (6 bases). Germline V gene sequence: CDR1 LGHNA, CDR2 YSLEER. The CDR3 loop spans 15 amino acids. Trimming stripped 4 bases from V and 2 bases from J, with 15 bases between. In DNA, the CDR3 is TGCGCCAGCAGCCTACTCTGGGACTTAGCCTACGAGCAGTACTTC. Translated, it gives CASSLLWDLAYEQYF.

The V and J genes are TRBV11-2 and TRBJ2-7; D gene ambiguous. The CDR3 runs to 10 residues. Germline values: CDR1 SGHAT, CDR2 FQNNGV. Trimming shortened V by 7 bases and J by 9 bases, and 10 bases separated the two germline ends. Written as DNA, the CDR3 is TGTGCCAGCACGCGCCGCGGGCAGTACTTC. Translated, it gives CASTRRGQYF.

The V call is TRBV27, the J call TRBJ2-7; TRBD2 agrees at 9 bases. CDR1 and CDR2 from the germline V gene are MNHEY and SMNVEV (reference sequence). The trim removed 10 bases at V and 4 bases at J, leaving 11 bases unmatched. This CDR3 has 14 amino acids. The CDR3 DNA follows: TGTGCCACCAGATATAGCGGGAGTTTTTACGAGCAGTACTTC. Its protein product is CATRYSGSFYEQYF.

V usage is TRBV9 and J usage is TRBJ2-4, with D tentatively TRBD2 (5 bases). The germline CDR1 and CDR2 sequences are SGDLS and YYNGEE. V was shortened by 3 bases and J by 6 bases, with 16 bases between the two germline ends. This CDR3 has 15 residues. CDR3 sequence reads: CASSASYGLGNIQYF. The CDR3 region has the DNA TGTGCCAGCAGCGCTAGCTACGGCCTAGGAAACATTCAGTACTTC.